What follows are 18 T cell receptor beta chains derived from one specimen sequenced in a study of persistence of HIV-infected CD4 T cells (TCRdb year 2020). The immunoSEQ hsTCRB assay version 4, run in survey mode, was used to sequence TCRbeta repertoires from genomic DNA. This is the immuneACCESS table as TCRdb keeps it, with only in-frame sequences that have V and J called. A part of the clones is gone; compared with another copy, unresolved V genes explain less than half, and the rest is unexplained. The sample table lists under 50,000 clones, about 90% of them with a count of one. Approximately 3.2% of the sample is taken by the ten largest. Their cognate antigens are unknown. Per the publication, the treatment or condition label means: suppressive antiretroviral therapy. As a nonspecific positive control representing the CD4+ T cell repertoire, the cells were stimulated with anti-CD3/anti-CD28 magnetic beads. Sorting of responding CD4+ T cells was based on upregulation of both CD40 ligand and CD69.

This specimen was CD4+ T cells sorted from PBMCs after approximately 20-hour stimulation, taken from a patient who received antiretroviral therapy. This specimen's cell subset or site label, interpreted: CD40L+CD69+ CD4 T cells responding to anti-CD3/anti-CD28 beads, representing the overall repertoire. All receptors come from an adult woman with HIV who was CMV-seropositive.

About this clone: A junction end diverges from the germline sequence, so it may reflect a read error. This CDR3 is CASSQDSSNSPLHF. For the CDR3, the DNA is TGCGCCAGCAGCCAAGATTCCTCTAATTCACCCCTCCACTTT. This chain connects TRBV4-3 to TRBJ1-6; D unresolved. Germline-derived CDR1 and CDR2 are LGHNA and YSLEER. The CDR3 contains 14 residues.

This chain links TRBV2 with TRBJ2-6, with D possibly being TRBD2 (6 bases). CDR3 length equals 14 residues. The V end was cut by 11 bases, the J end by 4 bases, with 15 bases between. Germline assignment: CDR1 SNHLY and CDR2 FYNNEI. CDR3 in amino acids: CASSGGSGANVLTF. The CDR3 DNA is TGTGCCTCTTCTGGGGGGAGCGGGGCCAACGTCCTGACTTTC.

This clone showed up just once. The gene calls are TRBV29-1 and TRBJ2-1, with D hard to call. There are 11 residues in the CDR3. Trimming took off 7 bases at V and 1 base at J, with 5 bases between the two ends. Germline loops: CDR1 SQVTM, CDR2 ANQGSEA. CDR3 amino acids: CSAMSYNEQFF. The DNA of the CDR3 is TGCAGCGCTATGTCCTACAATGAGCAGTTCTTC.

The chain joins TRBV7-2 to TRBJ2-1; D not resolved. Per germline, CDR1 SGHTA and CDR2 FQGNSA. The CDR3 runs 15 residues. V dropped 8 bases and J dropped 0 bases, with 14 bases sitting between them. The CDR3 coding sequence is TGTGCCAGCGGGGTGAGCTTTGGCTCCTACAATGAGCAGTTCTTC. Encoded protein: CASGVSFGSYNEQFF.

This clone was seen a single time. The rearrangement links TRBV30 to TRBJ2-7; the D call may be TRBD1 or TRBD2 (5 bases each). CDR3 length equals 14 residues. Germline V CDR1 and CDR2: GTSNPN, SVGIG (reference sequence). V lost 6 bases and J lost 0, with 15 bases in between. The CDR3 nucleotides read TGTGCCTGCCCCACGGGACGGAGCTCCTACGAGCAGTACTTC. Amino acids: CACPTGRSSYEQYF.

The chain recombines TRBV6-5 with TRBJ2-7; D gene unclear. CDR1 and CDR2 (germline): MNHEY, SVGAGI. V was trimmed by 2 bases and J by 0 bases, leaving 8 bases between them. The CDR3 runs to 14 residues. In nucleotides, the CDR3 is TGTGCCAGCAGTTACATGGGAATCTCCTACGAGCAGTACTTC. This codes for CASSYMGISYEQYF.

V and J are TRBV27 and TRBJ2-2, with D uncertain. CDR1 and CDR2 (germline): MNHEY, SMNVEV (reference sequence). Deletions cut 9 bases from V and 0 bases from J, with 14 bases between. The CDR3 runs to 15 residues. The CDR3 DNA reads as TGTGCCAGTAAAAGGACGGAAGCGAACACCGGGGAGCTGTTTTTT. Amino acid sequence: CASKRTEANTGELFF.

This rearrangement joins TRBV18 to TRBJ1-1; 9 nucleotides match TRBD1. The CDR3 is 15 amino acids. Looked up from germline, CDR1 is KGHSH and CDR2 is LQKENI. V lost 6 bases to trimming and J lost 0 bases; unmatched junction nucleotides: 5. The CDR3 DNA reads as TGTGCCAGCTCCCTGGACAGGGGATTGAACACTGAAGCTTTCTTT. It codes for CASSLDRGLNTEAFF.

The chain joins TRBV19 to TRBJ1-1; D not resolved. Germline V gives CDR1 LNHDA, CDR2 SQIVND (reference sequence). The V and J ends lost 4 bases and 3 bases respectively, with 6 bases between them. There are 12 residues in the CDR3. CDR3 residues: CASSTFDTEAFF. CDR3 in DNA: TGTGCCAGTAGTACCTTTGACACTGAAGCTTTCTTT.

V and J are TRBV3-1 (or the pseudogene TRBV3-2) and TRBJ2-5, with 12 bases lining up with TRBD2. The J segment lost 4 bases and the V segment lost 2 bases, leaving 5 bases of the junction unmatched. Germline CDR1 reads LGHDT; CDR2 reads YNNKEL (reference sequence). The CDR3 runs to 16 residues. This chain's CDR3 is CASSQRTSGRRETQYF. The CDR3 DNA is TGTGCCAGCAGCCAACGTACTAGCGGGAGGCGAGAGACCCAGTACTTC.

The chain has TRBV18 and TRBJ1-1, with 7 bases aligning to TRBD1. The CDR3 spans 16 residues. CDR1 is KGHSH and CDR2 is LQKENI in the germline V gene. The trim removed 1 base at V and 1 base at J, leaving 6 bases unmatched. The CDR3 region has the DNA TGTGCCAGCTCACCACGACAGGGCGGGGGGAACACTGAAGCTTTCTTT. It encodes CASSPRQGGGNTEAFF.

In this sample, this clone turned up once. This sequence joins TRBV5-6 and TRBJ2-5, with D perhaps matching TRBD2 (5 bases). Germline CDR1 reads SGHDT; CDR2 reads YYEEEE. The CDR3 runs to 16 residues. V lost 0 bases and J lost 1, with 13 bases in between. The CDR3 loop is CASSLAYRSGQETQYF. The CDR3 bases are TGTGCCAGCAGCTTGGCCTACCGAAGCGGCCAAGAGACCCAGTACTTC. The entire variable domain, with the rest obtained from reference TRBV5-6 and TRBJ2-5, is as follows: DAGVTQSPTHLIKTRGQQVTLRCSPKSGHDTVSWYQQALGQGPQFIFQYYEEEERQRGNFPDRFSGHQFPNYSSELNVNALLLGDSALYLCASSLAYRSGQETQYFGPGTRLLVL.

This clone was seen only once. The chain has TRBV5-1 and TRBJ2-2; 8 positions match TRBD1. V dropped 3 bases and J dropped 5; count of bases not matched to a gene: 9. Germline V gene sequence: CDR1 SGHRS, CDR2 YFSETQ. The CDR3 totals 16 residues. CDR3 bases: TGCGCCAGCAGCTCCTTATTGGACAGGGCAACCGGGGAGCTGTTTTTT. The encoded protein is CASSSLLDRATGELFF.

V gene TRBV7-2 combines with J gene TRBJ2-1, with TRBD1 identical over 8 bases. There are 15 residues in the CDR3. CDR1 is SGHTA and CDR2 is FQGNSA in the germline V gene. The V and J ends lost 5 bases and 3 bases, in that order; junction bases with no gene match: 6. Here the CDR3 reads CASSARTGYYNEQFF. Here the CDR3 DNA reads TGTGCCAGCAGCGCGCGGACAGGGTACTACAATGAGCAGTTCTTC. The variable domain in full, with the rest retrieved from reference TRBV7-2 and TRBJ2-1, is GAGVSQSPSNKVTEKGKDVELRCDPISGHTALYWYRQSLGQGLEFLIYFQGNSAPDKSGLPSDRFSAERTGGSVSTLTIQRTQQEDSAVYLCASSARTGYYNEQFFGPGTRLTVL.

The J gene is TRBJ2-3, the V gene TRBV28; D may be TRBD2 (6 bases). V dropped 4 bases and J dropped 5 bases, with 22 bases sitting between them. Germline V gives CDR1 MDHEN, CDR2 SYDVKM. The CDR3 extends over 17 amino acids. Written as DNA, the CDR3 is TGTGCCAGCAGTTCCTCTTGGAAGGCTAGCGTAAAAGATACGCAGTATTTT. Translating gives CASSSSWKASVKDTQYF. Using reference TRBV28 and TRBJ2-3 for the parts outside the CDR3, the full variable domain is DVKVTQSSRYLVKRTGEKVFLECVQDMDHENMFWYRQDPGLGLRLIYFSYDVKMKEKGDIPEGYSVSREKKERFSLILESASTNQTSMYLCASSSSWKASVKDTQYFGPGTRLTVL.

The rearrangement uses TRBV19 and TRBJ2-1; TRBD1 or TRBD2 may be the D gene (6 bases each). V lost 6 bases and J 1 base, leaving 7 bases between the germline ends. CDR1 and CDR2 from the germline V gene are LNHDA and SQIVND (reference sequence). CDR3 length equals 13 residues. The CDR3 sequence is CASRGGSYNEQFF. CDR3 nucleotides: TGTGCCAGTAGAGGGGGGTCCTACAATGAGCAGTTCTTC.

This clone was detected a few times. This chain joins TRBV6-4 and TRBJ1-5, with D possibly TRBD1 on 6 matching bases. The CDR3 runs to 15 residues. V lost 5 bases to trimming and J lost 0 bases, with 11 bases between them. Per the germline V gene, CDR1 is MRHNA and CDR2 is SNTAGT. Here the CDR3 DNA reads TGTGCCAGCAGTAAGGACAGTTATAGCAATCAGCCCCAGCATTTT. As protein: CASSKDSYSNQPQHF.

The V and J genes are TRBV24-1 and TRBJ2-3, with 11 bases aligning to TRBD1. The ends lost 5 bases at V and 5 bases at J; junction bases unmatched: 8. The CDR3 has 16 amino acids. In germline, CDR1 is KGHDR, CDR2 SFDVKD. In DNA form, the CDR3 reads TGTGCCACCAGTGCCTCGGACAGGGGGCGCAAAGATACGCAGTATTTT. Translating gives CATSASDRGRKDTQYF.